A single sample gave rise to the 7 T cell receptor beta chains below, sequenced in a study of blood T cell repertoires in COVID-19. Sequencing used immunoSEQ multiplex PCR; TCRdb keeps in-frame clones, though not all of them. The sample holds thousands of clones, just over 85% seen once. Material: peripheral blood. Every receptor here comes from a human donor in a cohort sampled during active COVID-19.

The CDR3 reads CASSPASGRSTDTQYF. The CDR3 DNA is TGTGCCAGCTCACCAGCAAGCGGGAGGAGCACAGATACGCAGTATTTT. The chain has TRBV18 and TRBJ2-3; TRBD2 matches at 9 bases. CDR1 and CDR2 (germline): KGHSH, LQKENI. V lost 2 bases to trimming and J lost 0 bases; unmatched junction nucleotides: 3. CDR3 size: 16 residues.

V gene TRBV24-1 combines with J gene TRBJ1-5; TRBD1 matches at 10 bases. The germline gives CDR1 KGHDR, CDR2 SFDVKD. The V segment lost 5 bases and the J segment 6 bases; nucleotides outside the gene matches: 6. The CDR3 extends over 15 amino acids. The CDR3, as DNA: TGTGCCACCAGTGTGGGGACAGGGGAAAGTCAGCCCCAGCATTTT. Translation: CATSVGTGESQPQHF.

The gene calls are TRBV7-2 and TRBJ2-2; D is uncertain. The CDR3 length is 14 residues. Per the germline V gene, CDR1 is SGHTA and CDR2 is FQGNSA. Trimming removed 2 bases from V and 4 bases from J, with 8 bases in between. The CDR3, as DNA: TGTGCCAGCAGCTTACCTATAACCACCGGGGAGCTGTTTTTT. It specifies CASSLPITTGELFF. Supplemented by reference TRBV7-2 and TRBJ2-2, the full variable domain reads GAGVSQSPSNKVTEKGKDVELRCDPISGHTALYWYRQSLGQGLEFLIYFQGNSAPDKSGLPSDRFSAERTGGSVSTLTIQRTQQEDSAVYLCASSLPITTGELFFGEGSRLTVL.

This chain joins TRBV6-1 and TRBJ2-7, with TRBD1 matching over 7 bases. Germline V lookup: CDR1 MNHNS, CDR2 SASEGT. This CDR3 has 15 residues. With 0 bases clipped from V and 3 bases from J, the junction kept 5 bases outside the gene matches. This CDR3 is CASSEARGTVYEQYF. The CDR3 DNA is TGTGCCAGCAGTGAAGCTCGAGGGACAGTCTACGAGCAGTACTTC.

DNA of the CDR3: TGTGCCAGCAGCCAACCATTGACTAGCGGTTACACAGATACGCAGTATTTT. It specifies CASSQPLTSGYTDTQYF. This chain joins TRBV3-1 (or the pseudogene TRBV3-2) and TRBJ2-3; 9 nucleotides align to TRBD2. The CDR3 spans 17 residues. The trim removed 2 bases at V and 2 bases at J, leaving 8 bases unmatched. Germline lookup yields CDR1 LGHDT and CDR2 YNNKEL (reference sequence).

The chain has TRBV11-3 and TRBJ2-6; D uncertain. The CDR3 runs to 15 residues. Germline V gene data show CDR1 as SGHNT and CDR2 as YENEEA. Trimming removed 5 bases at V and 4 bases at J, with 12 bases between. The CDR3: CASSPGILGANVLTF. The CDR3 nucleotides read TGTGCCAGCAGCCCAGGAATTTTAGGGGCCAACGTCCTGACTTTC.

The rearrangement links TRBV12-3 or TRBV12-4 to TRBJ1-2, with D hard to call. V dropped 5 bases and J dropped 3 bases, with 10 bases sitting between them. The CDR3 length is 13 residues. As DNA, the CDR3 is TGTGCCAGCAGTCGAAGCGGGGACTATGGCTACACCTTC. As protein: CASSRSGDYGYTF.